The clone carrying this T cell receptor beta chain showed up just once. No antigen is known for it. This specimen comes from a study of T cells in localized non-small cell lung cancer. Broader study findings: Uninvolved adjacent lung showed the highest T cell clonality, exceeding tumor. Longer overall survival was associated with a higher density of T cells in the blood. Out of the top 100 tumor clones, a median approximately 50 were seen in adjacent lung.

The V gene's germline CDR1 is LNHDA and CDR2 SQIVND (reference sequence). The CDR3 spans 15 residues. J gave up 2 bases and V 5 bases, and 4 bases lay outside the gene matches. This table comes from immunoSEQ multiplex PCR, and its TCRdb copy is limited to in-frame clones, with some not included. Of 45,000 to 60,000 clones in the sample, roughly 86% are singletons; the top ten hold approximately 2.4%. Material: PBMCs, obtained before any cancer treatment. V is TRBV19 and J is TRBJ2-7, with 12 bases matching TRBD2. This sequence originates from a man aged 40 to 75 with stage II lung adenocarcinoma. As DNA, the CDR3 is TGTGCCAGTAGTTCTAGCGGGGGGGCGGCCTACGAGCAGTACTTC. This encodes CASSSSGGAAYEQYF.